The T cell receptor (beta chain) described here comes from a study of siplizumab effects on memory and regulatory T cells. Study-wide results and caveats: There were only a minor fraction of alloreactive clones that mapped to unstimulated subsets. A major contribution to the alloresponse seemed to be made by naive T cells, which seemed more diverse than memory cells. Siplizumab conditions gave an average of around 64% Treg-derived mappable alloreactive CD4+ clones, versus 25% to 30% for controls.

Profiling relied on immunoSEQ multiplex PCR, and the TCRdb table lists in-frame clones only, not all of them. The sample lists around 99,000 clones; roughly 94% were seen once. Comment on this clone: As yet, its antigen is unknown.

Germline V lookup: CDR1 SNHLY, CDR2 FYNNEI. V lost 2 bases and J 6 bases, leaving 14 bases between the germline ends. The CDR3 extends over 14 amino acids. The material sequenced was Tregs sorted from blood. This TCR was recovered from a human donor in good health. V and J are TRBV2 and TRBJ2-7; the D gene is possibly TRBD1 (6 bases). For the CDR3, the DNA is TGTGCCAGCAGTGAACCCCTCAGGGGCAGCGAGCAGTACTTC. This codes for CASSEPLRGSEQYF.